This T cell receptor (beta chain) comes out of a study of blood T cells in healthy people across ages. Unmatched junction bases numbered 4, after V lost 5 bases and J lost 3 bases. The CDR3 extends over 15 amino acids. Germline CDR1 is SGHTA and CDR2 is FQGTGA. Alongside a J-beta primer mix, a sample-barcoded 5' primer served in a second PCR lasting about 6 to 12 cycles. Each sample yielded at least 3 million CDR3-containing paired-end reads. TCRdb passed the 5' RACE reads through MiXCR, listing each CDR3 protein once. The sample consists of 1.5 million to 2 million distinct CDR3 sequences, around 48% of them appearing once. Healthy Caucasian individuals from Russia aged roughly 6 to 100 were enrolled as donors. Peripheral blood, about 9.3 milliliters per donor, was collected. Per sample, a minimum of 6 million PBMCs were isolated.

This clonotype was obtained from a woman in her thirties or forties in good health. The genes are TRBV7-3 and TRBJ2-3; 11 nucleotides match TRBD1. The sequencing input was blood. CDR3 DNA sequence: TGTGCCAGCAGCCGGACAGGGGGCGTGACAGATACGCAGTATTTT. It translates to CASSRTGGVTDTQYF.